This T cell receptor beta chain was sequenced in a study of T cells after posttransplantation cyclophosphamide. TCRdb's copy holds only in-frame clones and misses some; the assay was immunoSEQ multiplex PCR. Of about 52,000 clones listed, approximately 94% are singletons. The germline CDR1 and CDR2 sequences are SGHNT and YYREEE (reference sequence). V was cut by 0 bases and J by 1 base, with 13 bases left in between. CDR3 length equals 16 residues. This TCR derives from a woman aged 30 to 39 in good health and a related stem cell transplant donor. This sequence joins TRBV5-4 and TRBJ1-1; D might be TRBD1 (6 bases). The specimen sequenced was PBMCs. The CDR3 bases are TGTGCCAGCAGCTTGGTATTTGGGACACCGAACACTGAAGCTTTCTTT. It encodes CASSLVFGTPNTEAFF.